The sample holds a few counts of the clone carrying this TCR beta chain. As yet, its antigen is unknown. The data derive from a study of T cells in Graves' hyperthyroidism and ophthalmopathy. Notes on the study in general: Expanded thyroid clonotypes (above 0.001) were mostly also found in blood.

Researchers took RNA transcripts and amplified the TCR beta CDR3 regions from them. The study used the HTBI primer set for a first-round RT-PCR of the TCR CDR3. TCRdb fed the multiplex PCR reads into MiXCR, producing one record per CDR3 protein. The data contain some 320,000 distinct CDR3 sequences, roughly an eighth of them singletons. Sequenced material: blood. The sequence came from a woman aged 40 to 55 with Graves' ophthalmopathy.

CDR3 nucleotides: TGTGCCAGCACAGGGGACATGGGAAACACCATATATTTT. As protein: CASTGDMGNTIYF. V is TRBV18 and J is TRBJ1-3; 7 bases are a match to TRBD1. The junction had 5 bases not matched to a gene; V was cut back by 8 bases and J by 4 bases. The CDR3 sequence is 13 residues long. Germline V CDR1 and CDR2: KGHSH, LQKENI.